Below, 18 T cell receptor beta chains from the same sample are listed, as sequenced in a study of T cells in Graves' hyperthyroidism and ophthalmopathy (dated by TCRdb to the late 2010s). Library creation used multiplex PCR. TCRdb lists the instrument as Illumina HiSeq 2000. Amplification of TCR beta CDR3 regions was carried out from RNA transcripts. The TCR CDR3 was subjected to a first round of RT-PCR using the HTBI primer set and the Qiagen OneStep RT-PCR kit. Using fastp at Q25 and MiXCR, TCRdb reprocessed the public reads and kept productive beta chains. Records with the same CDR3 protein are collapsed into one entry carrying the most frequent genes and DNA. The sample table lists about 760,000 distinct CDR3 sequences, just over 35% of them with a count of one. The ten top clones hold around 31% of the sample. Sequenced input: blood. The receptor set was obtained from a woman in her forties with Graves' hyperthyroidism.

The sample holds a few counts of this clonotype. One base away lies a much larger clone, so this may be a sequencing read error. For the CDR3, the DNA is TGTGCCAGCAGCCCACTATATGGCTACACCTTC. Its translation is CASSPLYGYTF. The V gene is TRBV7-9, the J gene TRBJ1-2; no reliable D call. The length of the CDR3 is 11 residues. Trimming cost V 5 bases and J 5 bases, with 6 bases left between them. Germline V gene lookup returns CDR1 SEHNR and CDR2 FQNEAQ (reference sequence).

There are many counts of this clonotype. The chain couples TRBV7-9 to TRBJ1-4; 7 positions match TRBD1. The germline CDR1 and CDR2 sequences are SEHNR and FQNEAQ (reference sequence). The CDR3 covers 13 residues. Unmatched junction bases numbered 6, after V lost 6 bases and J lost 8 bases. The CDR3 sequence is CASRRQGAEKLFF. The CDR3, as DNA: TGTGCCAGCAGGCGACAGGGCGCGGAAAAACTGTTTTTT.

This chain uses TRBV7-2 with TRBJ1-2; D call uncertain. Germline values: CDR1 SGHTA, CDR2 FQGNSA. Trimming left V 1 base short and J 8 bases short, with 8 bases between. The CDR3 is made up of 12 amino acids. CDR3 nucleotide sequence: TGTGCCAGCAGCTTAGGGTCGGTCGGCTACACCTTC. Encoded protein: CASSLGSVGYTF.

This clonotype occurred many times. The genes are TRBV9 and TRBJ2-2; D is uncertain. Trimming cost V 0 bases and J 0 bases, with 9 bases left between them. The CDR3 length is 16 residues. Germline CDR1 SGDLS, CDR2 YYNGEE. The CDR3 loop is CASSVGIGANTGELFF. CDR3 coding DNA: TGTGCCAGCAGCGTAGGCATCGGCGCGAACACCGGGGAGCTGTTTTTT.

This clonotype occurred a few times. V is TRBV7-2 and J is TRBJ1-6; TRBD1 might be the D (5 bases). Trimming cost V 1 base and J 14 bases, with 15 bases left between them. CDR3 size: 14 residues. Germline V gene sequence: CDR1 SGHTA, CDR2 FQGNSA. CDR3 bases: TGTGCCAGCAGCTTAGGGGGGGGAGGCTCAGCCCTCCACTTT. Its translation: CASSLGGGGSALHF.

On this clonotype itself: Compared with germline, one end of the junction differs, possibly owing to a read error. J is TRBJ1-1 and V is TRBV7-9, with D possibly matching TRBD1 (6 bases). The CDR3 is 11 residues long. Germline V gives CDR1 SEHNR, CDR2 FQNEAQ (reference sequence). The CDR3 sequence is CASSSGAEALF. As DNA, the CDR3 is TGTGCCAGCAGCTCAGGGGCTGAAGCTCTCTTT.

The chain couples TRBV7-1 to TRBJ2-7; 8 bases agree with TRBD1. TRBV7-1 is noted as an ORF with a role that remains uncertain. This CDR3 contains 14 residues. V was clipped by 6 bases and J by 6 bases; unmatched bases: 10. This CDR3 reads CASSLDRGPPEQYF. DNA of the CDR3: TGTGCCAGCAGTCTCGACAGGGGTCCACCCGAGCAGTACTTC.

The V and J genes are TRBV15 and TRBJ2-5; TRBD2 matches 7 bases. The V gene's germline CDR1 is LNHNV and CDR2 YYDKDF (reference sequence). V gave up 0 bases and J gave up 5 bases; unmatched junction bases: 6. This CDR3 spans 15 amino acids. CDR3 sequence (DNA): TGTGCCACCAGCAGAGATCTCGGGGGGTTGGAGACCCAGTACTTC. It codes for CATSRDLGGLETQYF.

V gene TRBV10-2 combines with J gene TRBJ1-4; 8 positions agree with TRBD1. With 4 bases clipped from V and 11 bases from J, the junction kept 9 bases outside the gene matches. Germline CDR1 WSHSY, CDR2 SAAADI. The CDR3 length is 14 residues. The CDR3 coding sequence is TGCGCCAGCAGTGCGGGACAGGCGTCGGGGAAACTGTTTTTT. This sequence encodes CASSAGQASGKLFF.

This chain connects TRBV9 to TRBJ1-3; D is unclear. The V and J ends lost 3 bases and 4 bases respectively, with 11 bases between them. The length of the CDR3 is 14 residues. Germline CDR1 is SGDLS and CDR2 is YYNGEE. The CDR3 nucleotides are TGTGCCAGCAGCGCCCTAGGGCCCGGAAACACCATATATTTT. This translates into CASSALGPGNTIYF.

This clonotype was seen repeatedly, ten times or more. CDR3 coding DNA: TGTGCCAGCAGCTTAGATCTGGTCAGCCAAGAGACCCAGTACTTC. This codes for CASSLDLVSQETQYF. V is TRBV11-2 and J is TRBJ2-5; D unresolved. CDR3 length: 15 amino acids. V dropped 0 bases and J dropped 1 base, with 9 bases sitting between them. The germline CDR1 and CDR2 sequences are SGHAT and FQNNGV.

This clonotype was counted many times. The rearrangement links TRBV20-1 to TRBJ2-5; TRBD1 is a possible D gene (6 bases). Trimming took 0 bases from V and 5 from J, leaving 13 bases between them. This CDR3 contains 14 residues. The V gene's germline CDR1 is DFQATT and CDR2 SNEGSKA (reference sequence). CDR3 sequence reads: CSARDPQGPETQYF. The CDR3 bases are TGCAGTGCTAGAGACCCTCAGGGGCCGGAGACCCAGTACTTC.

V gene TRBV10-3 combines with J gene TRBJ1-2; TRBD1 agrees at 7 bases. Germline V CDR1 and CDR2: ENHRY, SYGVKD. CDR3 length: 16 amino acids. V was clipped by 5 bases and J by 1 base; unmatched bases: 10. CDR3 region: CAISRQGRVFNYGYTF. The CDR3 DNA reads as TGTGCCATCAGTAGACAGGGACGAGTATTTAACTATGGCTACACCTTC.

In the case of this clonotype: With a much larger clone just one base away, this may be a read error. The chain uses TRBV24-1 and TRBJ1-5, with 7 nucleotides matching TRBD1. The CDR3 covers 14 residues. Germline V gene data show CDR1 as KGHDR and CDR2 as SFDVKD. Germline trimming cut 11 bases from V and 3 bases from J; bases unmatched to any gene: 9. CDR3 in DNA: TGTGCCAGCAGGGGGAAGGGTTACAATCAGCCCCAGCATTTT. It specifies CASRGKGYNQPQHF.

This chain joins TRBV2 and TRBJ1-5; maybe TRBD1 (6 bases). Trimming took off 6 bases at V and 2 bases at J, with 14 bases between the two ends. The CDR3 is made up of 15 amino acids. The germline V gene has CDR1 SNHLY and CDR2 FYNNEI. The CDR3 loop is CASSHRASGNQPQHF. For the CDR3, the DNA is TGTGCCAGCAGCCACAGGGCGTCGGGCAATCAGCCCCAGCATTTT.

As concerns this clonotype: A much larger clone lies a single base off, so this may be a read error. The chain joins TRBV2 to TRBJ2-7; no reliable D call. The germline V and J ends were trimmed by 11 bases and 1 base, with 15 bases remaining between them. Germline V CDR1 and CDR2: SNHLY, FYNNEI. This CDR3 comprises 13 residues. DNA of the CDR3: TGTGCCGGCAAGAGGACGCTATCCTACGAGCAGTACTTC. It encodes CAGKRTLSYEQYF.

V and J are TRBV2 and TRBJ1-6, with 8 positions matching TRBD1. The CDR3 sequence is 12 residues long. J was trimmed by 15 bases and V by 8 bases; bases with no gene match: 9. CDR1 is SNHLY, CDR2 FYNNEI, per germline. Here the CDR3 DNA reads TGTGCCAGCGGGCAAGGACAGGGAGGCCTCCACTTT. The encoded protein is CASGQGQGGLHF.

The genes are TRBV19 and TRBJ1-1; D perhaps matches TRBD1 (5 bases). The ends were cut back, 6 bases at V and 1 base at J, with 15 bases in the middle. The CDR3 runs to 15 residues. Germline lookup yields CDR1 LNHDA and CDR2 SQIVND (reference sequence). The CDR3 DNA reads TGTGCCAGTAGGTTTGGGGGGACCAAGAACACTGAAGCTTTCTTT. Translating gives CASRFGGTKNTEAFF. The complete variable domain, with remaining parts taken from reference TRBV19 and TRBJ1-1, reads DGGITQSPKYLFRKEGQNVTLSCEQNLNHDAMYWYRQDPGQGLRLIYYSQIVNDFQKGDIAEGYSVSREKKESFPLTVTSAQKNPTAFYLCASRFGGTKNTEAFFGQGTRLTVV.